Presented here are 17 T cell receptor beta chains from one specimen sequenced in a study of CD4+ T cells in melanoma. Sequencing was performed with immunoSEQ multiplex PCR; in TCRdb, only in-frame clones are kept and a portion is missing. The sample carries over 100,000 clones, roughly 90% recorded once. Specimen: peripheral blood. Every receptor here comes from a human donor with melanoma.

The CDR3 loop reads CASSYDWTGIYGYTF. For the CDR3, the DNA is TGTGCCAGCAGTTACGACTGGACAGGGATTTATGGCTACACCTTC. The gene calls are TRBV6-5 and TRBJ1-2; 8 bases align to TRBD1. V gave up 2 bases and J gave up 5 bases; unmatched junction bases: 7. Per the germline V gene, CDR1 is MNHEY and CDR2 is SVGAGI. This CDR3 is built from 15 residues.

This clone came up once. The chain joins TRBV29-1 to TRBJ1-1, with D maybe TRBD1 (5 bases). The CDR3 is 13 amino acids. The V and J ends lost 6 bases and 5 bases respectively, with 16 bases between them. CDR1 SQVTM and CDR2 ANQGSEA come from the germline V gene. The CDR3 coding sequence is TGCAGCGTCGCCCACCGGGACGGGACTGAAGCTTTCTTT. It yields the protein CSVAHRDGTEAFF.

The CDR3 spells CASSLWSSYGYTF. The DNA for the CDR3 is TGTGCCAGCAGCTTGTGGTCCTCCTATGGCTACACCTTC. The chain couples TRBV5-6 to TRBJ1-2, with D unclear. V was shortened by 1 base and J by 4 bases, with 8 bases between the two germline ends. Germline V lookup: CDR1 SGHDT, CDR2 YYEEEE. CDR3 length: 13 amino acids. The variable domain in full, with the rest retrieved from reference TRBV5-6 and TRBJ1-2, is DAGVTQSPTHLIKTRGQQVTLRCSPKSGHDTVSWYQQALGQGPQFIFQYYEEEERQRGNFPDRFSGHQFPNYSSELNVNALLLGDSALYLCASSLWSSYGYTFGSGTRLTVV.

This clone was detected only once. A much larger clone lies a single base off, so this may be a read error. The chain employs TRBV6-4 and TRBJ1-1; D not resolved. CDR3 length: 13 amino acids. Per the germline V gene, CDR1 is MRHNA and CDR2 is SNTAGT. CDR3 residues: CASSQEEGTGAFF. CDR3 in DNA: TGTGCCAGCAGTCAGGAGGAGGGCACTGGAGCTTTCTTT.

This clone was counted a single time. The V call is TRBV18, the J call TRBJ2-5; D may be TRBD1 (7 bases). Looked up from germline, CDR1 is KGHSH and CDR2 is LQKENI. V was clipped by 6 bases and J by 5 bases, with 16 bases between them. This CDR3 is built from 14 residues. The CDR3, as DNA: TGTGCCAGCTCCCAGGCGACAGGGAGGGAGACCCAGTACTTC. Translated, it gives CASSQATGRETQYF. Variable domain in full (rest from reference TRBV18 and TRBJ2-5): NAGVMQNPRHLVRRRGQEARLRCSPMKGHSHVYWYRQLPEEGLKFMVYLQKENIIDESGMPKERFSAEFPKEGPSILRIQQVVRGDSAAYFCASSQATGRETQYFGPGTRLLVL.

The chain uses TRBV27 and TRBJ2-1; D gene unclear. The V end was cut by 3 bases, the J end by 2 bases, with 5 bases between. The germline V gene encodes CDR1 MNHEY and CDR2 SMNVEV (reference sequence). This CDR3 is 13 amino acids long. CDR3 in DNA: TGTGCCAGCAGTTTCAGGCCCTACAATGAGCAGTTCTTC. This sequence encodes CASSFRPYNEQFF.

CDR3 loop: CANSGEGWINEQYF. The CDR3 nucleotides read TGTGCCAACTCTGGGGAGGGGTGGATCAACGAGCAGTACTTC. The chain is built from TRBV10-3 and TRBJ2-7, with 7 bases that match TRBD2. Unmatched junction bases numbered 14, after V lost 10 bases and J lost 5 bases. Looked up from germline, CDR1 is ENHRY and CDR2 is SYGVKD. This CDR3 region has 14 residues.

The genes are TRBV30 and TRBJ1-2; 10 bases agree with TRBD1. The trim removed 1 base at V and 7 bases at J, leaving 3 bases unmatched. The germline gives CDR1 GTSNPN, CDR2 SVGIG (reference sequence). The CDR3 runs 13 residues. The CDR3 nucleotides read TGTGCCTGGAGTGGACAGGGGGCGGGTGGCTACACCTTC. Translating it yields CAWSGQGAGGYTF.

The CDR3 DNA reads as TGCGCCAGCCAGGCGGGGTCTCAGGGTGAGCAGTTCTTC. It specifies CASQAGSQGEQFF. The chain uses TRBV5-1 and TRBJ2-1; tentatively, D is TRBD2 (6 bases). The CDR3 runs to 13 residues. CDR1 SGHRS and CDR2 YFSETQ come from the germline V gene. Trimming cost V 7 bases and J 9 bases, with 17 bases left between them.

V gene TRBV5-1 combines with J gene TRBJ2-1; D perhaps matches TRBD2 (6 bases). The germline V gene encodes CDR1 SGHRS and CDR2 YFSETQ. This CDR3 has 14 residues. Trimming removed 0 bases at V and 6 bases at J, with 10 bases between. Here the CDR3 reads CASSLVGGANEQFF. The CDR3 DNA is TGCGCCAGCAGCTTGGTAGGCGGGGCCAATGAGCAGTTCTTC.

The CDR3 protein is CASSLPSWGGGETQYF. CDR3 nucleotide sequence: TGTGCCAGCAGCCTGCCCTCTTGGGGAGGAGGAGAGACCCAGTACTTC. This rearrangement joins TRBV7-9 to TRBJ2-5; possible D gene TRBD2, 6 bases. Germline V gene lookup returns CDR1 SEHNR and CDR2 FQNEAQ (reference sequence). V lost 5 bases, J lost 4 bases, and 20 bases lay in between. The CDR3 is 16 amino acids.

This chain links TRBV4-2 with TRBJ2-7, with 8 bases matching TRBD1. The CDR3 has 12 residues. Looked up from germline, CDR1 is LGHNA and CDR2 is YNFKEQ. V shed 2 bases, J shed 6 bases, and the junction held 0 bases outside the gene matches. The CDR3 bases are TGTGCCAGCAGCCAACAGGGGGCCGAGCAGTACTTC. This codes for CASSQQGAEQYF.

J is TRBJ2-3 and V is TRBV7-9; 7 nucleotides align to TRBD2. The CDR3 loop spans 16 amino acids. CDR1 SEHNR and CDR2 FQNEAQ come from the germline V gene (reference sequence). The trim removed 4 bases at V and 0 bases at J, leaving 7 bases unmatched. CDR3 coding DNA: TGTGCCAGCAGCTCCGGGAGGTTTCCTAGCACAGATACGCAGTATTTT. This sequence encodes CASSSGRFPSTDTQYF.

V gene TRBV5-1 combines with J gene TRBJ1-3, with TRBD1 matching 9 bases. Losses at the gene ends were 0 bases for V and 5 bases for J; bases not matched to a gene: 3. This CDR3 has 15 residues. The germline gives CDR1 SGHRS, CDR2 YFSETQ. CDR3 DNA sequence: TGCGCCAGCAGCTTGGTTGGGACAGGGCGAAACACCATATATTTT. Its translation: CASSLVGTGRNTIYF. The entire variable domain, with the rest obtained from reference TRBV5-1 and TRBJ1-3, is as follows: KAGVTQTPRYLIKTRGQQVTLSCSPISGHRSVSWYQQTPGQGLQFLFEYFSETQRNKGNFPGRFSGRQFSNSRSEMNVSTLELGDSALYLCASSLVGTGRNTIYFGEGSWLTVV.

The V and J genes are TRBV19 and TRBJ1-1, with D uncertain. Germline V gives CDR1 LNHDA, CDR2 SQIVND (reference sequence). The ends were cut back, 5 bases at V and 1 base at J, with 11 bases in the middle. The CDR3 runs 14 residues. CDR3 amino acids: CASSPFSSNTEAFF. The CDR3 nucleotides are TGTGCCAGTAGTCCCTTTAGCTCGAACACTGAAGCTTTCTTT. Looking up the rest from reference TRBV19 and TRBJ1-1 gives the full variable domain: DGGITQSPKYLFRKEGQNVTLSCEQNLNHDAMYWYRQDPGQGLRLIYYSQIVNDFQKGDIAEGYSVSREKKESFPLTVTSAQKNPTAFYLCASSPFSSNTEAFFGQGTRLTVV.

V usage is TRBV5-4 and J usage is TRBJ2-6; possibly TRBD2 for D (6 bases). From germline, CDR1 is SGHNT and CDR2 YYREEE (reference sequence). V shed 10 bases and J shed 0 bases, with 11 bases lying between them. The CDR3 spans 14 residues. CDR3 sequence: CADRDSSGANVLTF. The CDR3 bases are TGTGCCGATCGGGACTCCTCTGGGGCCAACGTCCTGACTTTC.

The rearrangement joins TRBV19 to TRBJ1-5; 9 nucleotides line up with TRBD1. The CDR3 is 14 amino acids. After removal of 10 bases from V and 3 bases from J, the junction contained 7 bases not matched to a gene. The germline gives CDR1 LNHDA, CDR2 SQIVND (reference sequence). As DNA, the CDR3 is TGTGCCACCAGGACAGGGGTCGACAATCAGCCCCAGCATTTT. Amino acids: CATRTGVDNQPQHF.